This is a list of T cell receptor beta chains from one sample in a study of Ad26.COV2.S vaccination and SARS-CoV-2 variants. The repertoire was sequenced with immunoSEQ multiplex PCR; TCRdb's copy has only in-frame clones and lacks some. The sample lists approximately 300,000 clones, 85% occurring once. Material: peripheral blood, obtained in a trial of Ad26.COV2.S vaccine versus placebo. The receptors come from a person between 18 and 59 years old who received the Ad26.COV2.S COVID-19 vaccine or a placebo. Both conserved end residues are part of each CDR3. The order of the fields is CDR3 DNA, CDR3 protein, J gene, clone size, V gene, D gene. D genes are given only for firm matches. Size is stated for part of the rows, as once, few or many counts, or as a class when the clone is expanded.

CDR3 DNA: TGTGCCAGCACCCCCCCCGGGAGGCACACCGGGGAGCTGTTTTTT
CDR3 protein: CASTPPGRHTGELFF
J gene: TRBJ2-2
clone size: once
V gene: TRBV28
D gene: TRBD2

CDR3 DNA: TGCGCCAGCAGCACGGTCGGCGGGACTAATTCACCCCTCCACTTT
CDR3 protein: CASSTVGGTNSPLHF
J gene: TRBJ1-6
clone size: .
V gene: TRBV5-1
D gene: .

CDR3 DNA: TGTGCCAGCAGCTTAAACGGGCACGCGGGCGGAGACATTCAGTACTTC
CDR3 protein: CASSLNGHAGGDIQYF
J gene: TRBJ2-4
clone size: .
V gene: TRBV7-2
D gene: .

CDR3 DNA: TGTGCCAGCAGCCTCGGGTCGGCCTACGAGCAGTACTTC
CDR3 protein: CASSLGSAYEQYF
J gene: TRBJ2-7
clone size: many
V gene: TRBV3-1/TRBV3-2
D gene: .

CDR3 DNA: TGTGCCAGCACCGAGCGGCAGGGGAATTCACCCCTCCACTTT
CDR3 protein: CASTERQGNSPLHF
J gene: TRBJ1-6
clone size: .
V gene: TRBV5-5
D gene: .

CDR3 DNA: TGTGCCAGTAGTACCATCTGGGCAGGGAACCAGCCCCAGCATTTT
CDR3 protein: CASSTIWAGNQPQHF
J gene: TRBJ1-5
clone size: .
V gene: TRBV19
D gene: .

CDR3 DNA: TGTGCCAGCACCACCGGGGTTGTTATACCTGAAGCTTTCTTT
CDR3 protein: CASTTGVVIPEAFF
J gene: TRBJ1-1
clone size: .
V gene: TRBV6-5
D gene: .

CDR3 DNA: TGTGCCAGCAGCTTAGTAGACACTGAAGCTTTCTTT
CDR3 protein: CASSLVDTEAFF
J gene: TRBJ1-1
clone size: once
V gene: TRBV11-2
D gene: .

CDR3 DNA: TGTGCCATCAGTGAGTCCCTAGCGGGGGGGAAAACACCTTACAATGAGCAGTTCTTC
CDR3 protein: CAISESLAGGKTPYNEQFF
J gene: TRBJ2-1
clone size: .
V gene: TRBV10-3
D gene: TRBD2

CDR3 DNA: TGTGCCAGTAGTATAGATCGCACAGGGCTCTCCTACGAGCAGTACTTC
CDR3 protein: CASSIDRTGLSYEQYF
J gene: TRBJ2-7
clone size: .
V gene: TRBV19
D gene: .

CDR3 DNA: TGTGCCTACTCCGGGACAGGGGTTTTAAACTATGGCTACACCTTC
CDR3 protein: CAYSGTGVLNYGYTF
J gene: TRBJ1-2
clone size: .
V gene: TRBV30
D gene: TRBD1

CDR3 DNA: TGTGCCAGCAGCCGGGACAGGGGAAACGGGGAGCTGTTTTTT
CDR3 protein: CASSRDRGNGELFF
J gene: TRBJ2-2
clone size: .
V gene: TRBV7-3
D gene: TRBD1

CDR3 DNA: TGTGCCAGCAGTTTACGCCTCGGAAGCGGCGACTATGGCTACACCTTC
CDR3 protein: CASSLRLGSGDYGYTF
J gene: TRBJ1-2
clone size: .
V gene: TRBV28
D gene: .

CDR3 DNA: TGTGCCAGCAGCCAAGATTGGGACAGGGGGTGGGAGACCCAGTACTTC
CDR3 protein: CASSQDWDRGWETQYF
J gene: TRBJ2-5
clone size: .
V gene: TRBV4-2
D gene: TRBD1

CDR3 DNA: TGTGCCAGCAGCCCACAGGGGGGGGTCACTGAAGCTTTCTTT
CDR3 protein: CASSPQGGVTEAFF
J gene: TRBJ1-1
clone size: .
V gene: TRBV7-2
D gene: TRBD1

CDR3 DNA: TGCAGTGCTTGGGGCGATGAAAAACTGTTTTTT
CDR3 protein: CSAWGDEKLFF
J gene: TRBJ1-4
clone size: .
V gene: TRBV20-1
D gene: .

CDR3 DNA: TGTGCCAGCAGCTTCTACATAGCGGGGGGGGAGACCCAGTACTTC
CDR3 protein: CASSFYIAGGETQYF
J gene: TRBJ2-5
clone size: .
V gene: TRBV7-2
D gene: TRBD2

CDR3 DNA: TGTGCCAGCAGCACGGACAGGGAGAGTTATTCACCCCTCCACTTT
CDR3 protein: CASSTDRESYSPLHF
J gene: TRBJ1-6
clone size: .
V gene: TRBV5-6
D gene: TRBD1

CDR3 DNA: TGTGCCAGCAGTTTAATTGCCATAAGGGGCGAGCAGTACTTC
CDR3 protein: CASSLIAIRGEQYF
J gene: TRBJ2-7
clone size: .
V gene: TRBV27
D gene: .

CDR3 DNA: TGTGCCAGCAGCCCAACGGGCGGGGGGGCCTACAATGAGCAGTTCTTC
CDR3 protein: CASSPTGGGAYNEQFF
J gene: TRBJ2-1
clone size: .
V gene: TRBV5-5
D gene: TRBD2

CDR3 DNA: TGTGCCAGCAGTCCTAGTCCGTTGACAGTCAATCAGCCCCAGCATTTT
CDR3 protein: CASSPSPLTVNQPQHF
J gene: TRBJ1-5
clone size: .
V gene: TRBV6-6
D gene: .

CDR3 DNA: TGTGCCAGCAGTTACTCGCGGACGGGCTATGGCTACACCTTC
CDR3 protein: CASSYSRTGYGYTF
J gene: TRBJ1-2
clone size: few
V gene: TRBV6-5
D gene: .

CDR3 DNA: TGTGCCAGCAGCCAAGACAGGGTACAAGCTTTCTTT
CDR3 protein: CASSQDRVQAFF
J gene: TRBJ1-1
clone size: .
V gene: TRBV3-1/TRBV3-2
D gene: .